The sequence of this TCR beta chain was determined in a study of shared clonotypes between healthy human individuals. Clones were sequenced by immunoSEQ multiplex PCR, and TCRdb holds only the in-frame ones, with some missing. Of roughly 2,500,000 clones in the sample, 93% were seen once. CDR1 GTSNPN and CDR2 SVGIG come from the germline V gene (reference sequence). The CDR3 length is 12 residues. V dropped 2 bases and J dropped 8 bases, with 7 bases sitting between them. This TCR was sampled from a man aged 18 to 35 in good health. Some clones in this sample may be carry-over from other donors' samples. This sequence joins TRBV30 and TRBJ1-6; no definite D call. The sequencing sample was made of naive CD4+ T cells from PBMCs. The subset is: CD45RA+ positively selected. The CDR3 DNA reads TGTGCCTGGAGTATACGTTATTCACCCCTCCACTTT. This encodes CAWSIRYSPLHF. Together with reference TRBV30 and TRBJ1-6, the CDR3 gives the full variable domain: SQTIHQWPATLVQPVGSPLSLECTVEGTSNPNLYWYRQAAGRGLQLLFYSVGIGQISSEVPQNLSASRPQDRQFILSSKKLLLSDSGFYLCAWSIRYSPLHFGNGTRLTVT.